This TCR beta chain was recorded in a study of blood T cell repertoires in COVID-19. Method: immunoSEQ multiplex PCR; TCRdb's copy keeps in-frame clones and lacks some. The data contain about 110,000 clones, more than 75% of them seen just once; the ten biggest clones take up approximately 1.5%. V was clipped by 6 bases and J by 4 bases; unmatched bases: 11. Looked up from germline, CDR1 is MDHEN and CDR2 is SYDVKM. The CDR3 spans 16 residues. This TCR came from a man between 40 and 49 years old with acute or convalescent COVID-19. This sequence joins TRBV28 and TRBJ2-7; 11 nucleotides align to TRBD2. Sequences were obtained from peripheral blood. This CDR3 is CASSTVRGLAEYEQYF. The CDR3 DNA follows: TGTGCCAGCAGCACTGTAAGGGGACTAGCGGAATACGAGCAGTACTTC. Looking up the rest from reference TRBV28 and TRBJ2-7 gives the full variable domain: DVKVTQSSRYLVKRTGEKVFLECVQDMDHENMFWYRQDPGLGLRLIYFSYDVKMKEKGDIPEGYSVSREKKERFSLILESASTNQTSMYLCASSTVRGLAEYEQYFGPGTRLTVT.